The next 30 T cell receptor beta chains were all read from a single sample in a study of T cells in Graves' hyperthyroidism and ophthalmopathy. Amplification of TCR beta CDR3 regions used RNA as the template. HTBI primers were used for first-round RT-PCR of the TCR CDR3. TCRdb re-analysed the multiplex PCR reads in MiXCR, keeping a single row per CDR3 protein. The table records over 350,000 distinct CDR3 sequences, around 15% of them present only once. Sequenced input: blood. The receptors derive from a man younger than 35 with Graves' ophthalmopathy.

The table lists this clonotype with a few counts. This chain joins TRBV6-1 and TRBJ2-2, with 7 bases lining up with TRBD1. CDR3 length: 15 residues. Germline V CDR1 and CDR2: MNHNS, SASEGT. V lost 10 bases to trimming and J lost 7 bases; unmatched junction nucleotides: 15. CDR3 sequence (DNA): TGTGCCACTCCTCGGGAAGGGGGCGTTTTCGGGGAGCTGTTTTTT. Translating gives CATPREGGVFGELFF.

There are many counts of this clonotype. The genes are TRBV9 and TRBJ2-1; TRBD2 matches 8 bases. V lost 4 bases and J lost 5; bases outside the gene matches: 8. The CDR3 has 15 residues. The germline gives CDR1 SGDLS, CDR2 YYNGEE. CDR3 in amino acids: CASSRELAANNEQFF. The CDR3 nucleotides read TGTGCCAGCAGCCGGGAACTAGCGGCAAACAATGAGCAGTTCTTC.

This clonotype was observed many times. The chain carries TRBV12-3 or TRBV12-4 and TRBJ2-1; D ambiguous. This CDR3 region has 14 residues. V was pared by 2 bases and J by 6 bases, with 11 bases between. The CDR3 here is CASSLRWYGNEQFF. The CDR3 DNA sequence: TGTGCCAGCAGTTTACGTTGGTACGGCAATGAGCAGTTCTTC.

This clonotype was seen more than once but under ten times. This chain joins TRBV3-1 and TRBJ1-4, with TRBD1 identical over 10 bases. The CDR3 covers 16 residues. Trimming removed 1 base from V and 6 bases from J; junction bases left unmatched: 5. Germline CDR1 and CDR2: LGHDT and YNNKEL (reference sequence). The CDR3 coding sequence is TGTGCCAGCAGCCAAGTGTGGGACAGGGGTTATGAAAAACTGTTTTTT. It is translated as CASSQVWDRGYEKLFF. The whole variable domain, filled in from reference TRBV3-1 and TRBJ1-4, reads DTAVSQTPKYLVTQMGNDKSIKCEQNLGHDTMYWYKQDSKKFLKIMFSYNNKELIINETVPNRFSPKSPDKAHLNLHINSLELGDSAVYFCASSQVWDRGYEKLFFGSGTQLSVL.

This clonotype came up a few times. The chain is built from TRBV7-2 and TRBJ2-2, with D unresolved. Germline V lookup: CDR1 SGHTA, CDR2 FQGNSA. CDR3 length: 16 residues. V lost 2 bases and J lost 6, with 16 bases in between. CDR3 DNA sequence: TGTGCCAGCAGCTTAAGGCGGCCCCTTTTTTCCGGGGAGCTGTTTTTT. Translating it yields CASSLRRPLFSGELFF.

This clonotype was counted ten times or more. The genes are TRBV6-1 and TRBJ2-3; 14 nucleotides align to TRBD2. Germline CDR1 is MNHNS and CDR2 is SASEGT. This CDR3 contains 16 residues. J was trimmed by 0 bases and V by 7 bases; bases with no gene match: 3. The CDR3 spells CASKGLAGESTDTQYF. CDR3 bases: TGTGCCAGCAAGGGACTAGCGGGAGAGAGCACAGATACGCAGTATTTT.

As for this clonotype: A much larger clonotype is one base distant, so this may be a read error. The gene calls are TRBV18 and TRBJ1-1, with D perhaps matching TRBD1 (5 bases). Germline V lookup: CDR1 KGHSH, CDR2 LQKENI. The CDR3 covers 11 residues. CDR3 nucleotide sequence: TGTGTCAGCTCAAGACAGACCGAAGCTTTCTTT. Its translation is CVSSRQTEAFF.

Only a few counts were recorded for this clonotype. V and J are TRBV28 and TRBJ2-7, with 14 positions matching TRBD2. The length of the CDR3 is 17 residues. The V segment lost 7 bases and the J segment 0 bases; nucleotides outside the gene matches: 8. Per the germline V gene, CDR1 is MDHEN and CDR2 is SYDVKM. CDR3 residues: CASTKGLAGGSSYEQYF. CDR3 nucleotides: TGTGCCAGCACAAAAGGACTAGCGGGAGGTAGCTCCTACGAGCAGTACTTC.

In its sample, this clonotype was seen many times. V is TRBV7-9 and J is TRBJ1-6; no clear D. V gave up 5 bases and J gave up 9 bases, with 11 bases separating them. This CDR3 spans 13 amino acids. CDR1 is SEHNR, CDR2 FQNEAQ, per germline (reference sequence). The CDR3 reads CASSPIGGSPLHF. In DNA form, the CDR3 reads TGTGCCAGCAGCCCTATCGGTGGTTCACCCCTCCACTTT.

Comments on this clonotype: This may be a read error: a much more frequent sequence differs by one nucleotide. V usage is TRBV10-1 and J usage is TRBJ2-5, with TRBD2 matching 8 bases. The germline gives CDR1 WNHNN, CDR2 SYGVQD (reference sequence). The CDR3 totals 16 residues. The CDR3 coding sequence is TGCGTCAGCAGTGAGTCCGGCGGGGGGCCGCAAGAGACCCAGTACTTC. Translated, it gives CVSSESGGGPQETQYF.

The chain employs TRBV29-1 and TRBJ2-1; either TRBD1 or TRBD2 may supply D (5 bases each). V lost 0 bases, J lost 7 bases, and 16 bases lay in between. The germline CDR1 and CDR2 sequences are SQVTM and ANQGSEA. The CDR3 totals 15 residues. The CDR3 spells CSVEDQGYGGNEQFF. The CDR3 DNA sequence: TGCAGCGTTGAAGATCAAGGCTATGGGGGAAATGAGCAGTTCTTC.

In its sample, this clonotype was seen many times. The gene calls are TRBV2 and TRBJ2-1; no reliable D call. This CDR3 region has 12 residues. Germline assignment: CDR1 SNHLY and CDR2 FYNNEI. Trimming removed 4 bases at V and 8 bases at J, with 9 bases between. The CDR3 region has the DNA TGTGCCAGCAGTGGAAAGGGCTATGAGCAGTTCTTC. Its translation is CASSGKGYEQFF.

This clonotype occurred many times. Written as DNA, the CDR3 is TGCGCCAGCAGCCAAGTTACCGAAGGGAGGCAAGAGACCCAGTACTTC. It encodes CASSQVTEGRQETQYF. V is TRBV4-1 and J is TRBJ2-5; a weak D match, TRBD2 (6 bases). The CDR3 has 16 amino acids. Looked up from germline, CDR1 is MGHRA and CDR2 is YSYEKL. The germline V and J ends were trimmed by 1 base and 2 bases, with 14 bases remaining between them.

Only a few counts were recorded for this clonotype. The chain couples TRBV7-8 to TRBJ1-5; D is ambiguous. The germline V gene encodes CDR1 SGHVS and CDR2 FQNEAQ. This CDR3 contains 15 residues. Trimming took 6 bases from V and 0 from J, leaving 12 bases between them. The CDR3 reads CASRLTEYSNQPQHF. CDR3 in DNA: TGTGCCAGCAGGCTAACGGAATATAGCAATCAGCCCCAGCATTTT.

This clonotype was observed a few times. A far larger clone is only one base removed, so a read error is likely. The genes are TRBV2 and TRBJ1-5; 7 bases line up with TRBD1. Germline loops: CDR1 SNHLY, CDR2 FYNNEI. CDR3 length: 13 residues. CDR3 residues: CASSLTGNQLQHF. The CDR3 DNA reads TGTGCCAGCAGTTTGACAGGGAATCAGCTCCAGCATTTT.

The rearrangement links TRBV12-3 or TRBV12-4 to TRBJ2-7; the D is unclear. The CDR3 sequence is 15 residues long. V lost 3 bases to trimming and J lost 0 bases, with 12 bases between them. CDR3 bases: TGTGCCAGCAGTTTTTCGGATGCTCTCTCCTACGAGCAGTACTTC. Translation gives CASSFSDALSYEQYF.

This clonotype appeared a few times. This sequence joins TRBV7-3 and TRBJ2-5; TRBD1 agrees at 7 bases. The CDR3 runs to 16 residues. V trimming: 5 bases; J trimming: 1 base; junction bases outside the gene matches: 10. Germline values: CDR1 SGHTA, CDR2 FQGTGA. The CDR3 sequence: CASSPGTVPSQETQYF. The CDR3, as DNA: TGTGCCAGCAGCCCGGGGACAGTGCCATCCCAAGAGACCCAGTACTTC.

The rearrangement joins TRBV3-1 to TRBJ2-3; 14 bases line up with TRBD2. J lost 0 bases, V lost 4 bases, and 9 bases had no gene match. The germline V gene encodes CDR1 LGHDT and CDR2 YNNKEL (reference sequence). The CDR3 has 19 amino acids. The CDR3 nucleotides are TGTGCCAGCAGCCCCTGGACTAGCGGGGGGTCAAGCAGCACAGATACGCAGTATTTT. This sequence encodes CASSPWTSGGSSSTDTQYF.

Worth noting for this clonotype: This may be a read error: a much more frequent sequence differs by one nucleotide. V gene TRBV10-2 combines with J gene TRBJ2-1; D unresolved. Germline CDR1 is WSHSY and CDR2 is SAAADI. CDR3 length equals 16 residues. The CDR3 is CASSESRLAVYNGQFF. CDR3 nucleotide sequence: TGCGCCAGCAGTGAGTCGAGATTAGCTGTCTACAATGGGCAGTTCTTC.

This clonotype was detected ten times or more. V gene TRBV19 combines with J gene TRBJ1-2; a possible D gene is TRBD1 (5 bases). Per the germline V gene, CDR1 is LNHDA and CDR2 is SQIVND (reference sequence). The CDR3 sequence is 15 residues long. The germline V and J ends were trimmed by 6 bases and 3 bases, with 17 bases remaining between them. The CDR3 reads CASRGAREEDYGYTF. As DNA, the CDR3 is TGTGCCAGTAGGGGCGCCAGGGAAGAGGACTATGGCTACACCTTC.

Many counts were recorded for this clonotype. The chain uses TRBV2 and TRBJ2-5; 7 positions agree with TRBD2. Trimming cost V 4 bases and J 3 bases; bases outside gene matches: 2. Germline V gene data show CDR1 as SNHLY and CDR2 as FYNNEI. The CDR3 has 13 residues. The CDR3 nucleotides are TGTGCCAGCAGTGGACTAGCTGAAGAGACCCAGTACTTC. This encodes CASSGLAEETQYF. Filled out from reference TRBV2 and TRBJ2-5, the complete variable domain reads EPEVTQTPSHQVTQMGQEVILRCVPISNHLYFYWYRQILGQKVEFLVSFYNNEISEKSEIFDDQFSVERPDGSNFTLKIRSTKLEDSAMYFCASSGLAEETQYFGPGTRLLVL.

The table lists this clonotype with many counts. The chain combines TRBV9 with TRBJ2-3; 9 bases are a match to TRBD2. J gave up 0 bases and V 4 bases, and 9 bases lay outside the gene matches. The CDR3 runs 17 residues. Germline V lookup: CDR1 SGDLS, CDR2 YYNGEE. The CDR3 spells CASSPAGGQTSTDTQYF. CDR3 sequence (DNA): TGTGCCAGCAGCCCAGCGGGGGGTCAAACTAGCACAGATACGCAGTATTTT. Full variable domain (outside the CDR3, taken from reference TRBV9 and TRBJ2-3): DSGVTQTPKHLITATGQRVTLRCSPRSGDLSVYWYQQSLDQGLQFLIQYYNGEERAKGNILERFSAQQFPDLHSELNLSSLELGDSALYFCASSPAGGQTSTDTQYFGPGTRLTVL.

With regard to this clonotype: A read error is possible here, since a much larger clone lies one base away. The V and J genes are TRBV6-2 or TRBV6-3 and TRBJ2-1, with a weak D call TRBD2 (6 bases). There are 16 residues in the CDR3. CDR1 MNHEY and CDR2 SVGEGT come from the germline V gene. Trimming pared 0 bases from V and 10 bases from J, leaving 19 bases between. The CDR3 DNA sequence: TGTGCCAGCAGTTACTCTCTTCGGGACTTTCCGGGGGAGCAGTTCTTC. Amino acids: CASSYSLRDFPGEQFF.

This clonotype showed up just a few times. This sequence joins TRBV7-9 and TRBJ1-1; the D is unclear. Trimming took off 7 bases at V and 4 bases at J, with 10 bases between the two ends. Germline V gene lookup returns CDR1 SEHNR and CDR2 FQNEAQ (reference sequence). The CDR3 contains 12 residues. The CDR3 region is CASTPRSTEAFF. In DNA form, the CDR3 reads TGTGCCAGCACCCCCCGGAGCACTGAAGCTTTCTTT.

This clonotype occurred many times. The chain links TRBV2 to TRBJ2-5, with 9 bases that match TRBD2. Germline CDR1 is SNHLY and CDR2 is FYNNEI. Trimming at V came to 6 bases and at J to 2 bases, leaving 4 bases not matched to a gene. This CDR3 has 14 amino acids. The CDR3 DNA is TGTGCCAGCAGCCCGACTAGCGGACAAGAGACCCAGTACTTC. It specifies CASSPTSGQETQYF.

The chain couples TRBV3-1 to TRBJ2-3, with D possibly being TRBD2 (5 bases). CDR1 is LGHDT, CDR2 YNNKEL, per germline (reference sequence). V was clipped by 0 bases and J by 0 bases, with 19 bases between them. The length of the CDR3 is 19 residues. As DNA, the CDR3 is TGTGCCAGCAGCCAAGATTGGTCTAGGCGGGTTCCTAGCACAGATACGCAGTATTTT. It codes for CASSQDWSRRVPSTDTQYF.

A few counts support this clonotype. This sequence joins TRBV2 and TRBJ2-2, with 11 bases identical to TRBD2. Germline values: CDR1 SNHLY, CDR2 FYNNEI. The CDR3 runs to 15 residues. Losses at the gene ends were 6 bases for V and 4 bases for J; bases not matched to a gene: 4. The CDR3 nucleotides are TGTGCCAGCAGAAGTCTAGCGGGAGGCACCGGGGAGCTGTTTTTT. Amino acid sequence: CASRSLAGGTGELFF.

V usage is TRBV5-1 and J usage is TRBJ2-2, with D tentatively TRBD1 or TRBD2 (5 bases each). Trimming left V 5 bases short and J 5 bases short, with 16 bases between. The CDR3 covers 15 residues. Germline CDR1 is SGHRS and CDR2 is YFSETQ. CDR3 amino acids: CASRAAGQSTGELFF. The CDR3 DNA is TGCGCCAGCAGAGCGGCAGGGCAATCGACCGGGGAGCTGTTTTTT.

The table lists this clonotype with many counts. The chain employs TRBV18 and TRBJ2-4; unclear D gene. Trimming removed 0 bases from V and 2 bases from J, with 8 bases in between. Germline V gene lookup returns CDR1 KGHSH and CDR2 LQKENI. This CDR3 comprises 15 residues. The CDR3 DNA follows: TGTGCCAGCTCACCACCCGCCAGAACCAAAAACATTCAGTACTTC. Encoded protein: CASSPPARTKNIQYF.

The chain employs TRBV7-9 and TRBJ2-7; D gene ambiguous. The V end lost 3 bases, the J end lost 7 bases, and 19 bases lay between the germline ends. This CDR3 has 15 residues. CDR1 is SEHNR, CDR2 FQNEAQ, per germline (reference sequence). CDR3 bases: TGTGCCAGCAGCTTCCTTGCCCCGGCCGCAGTTGAGCAGTACTTC. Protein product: CASSFLAPAAVEQYF.